The T cell receptor beta chain described here comes from a study of blood T cells in healthy people across ages. Study-wide findings and caveats: Both naive CD4+ cell counts and diversity were greater in long-lived donors than in aged donors. A roughly linear fall in TCR beta diversity per million T cells was seen with increasing age.

For this clonotype: Its target is unknown.

The germline V gene has CDR1 SQVTM and CDR2 ANQGSEA. The CDR3 has 12 amino acids. The second PCR ran about 7 to 12 cycles with a sample-barcoded 5' primer and J-beta primers. TCRdb re-called the 5' RACE reads through MiXCR, storing one row per CDR3 protein. The table lists about 1,600,000 distinct CDR3 sequences, approximately 38% of them singletons. Material for sequencing was blood. This TCR was sampled from a woman younger than 30 in good health. The J gene is TRBJ2-4, the V gene TRBV29-1; D is perhaps TRBD1 (6 bases). The tail of the sequence fits TRBJ2-7 better, so the J call may be wrong. DNA for the CDR3: TGCAGCGTTGAGGGGGCAAAGTACGAGCAGTACTTC. Its protein product is CSVEGAKYEQYF.